Below are 22 T cell receptor beta chains sequenced from a single sample in a study of T cell clonality in common variable immunodeficiency. Here immunoSEQ multiplex PCR was the method, and the copy in TCRdb shows in-frame clones only, minus some. The table records 40,000 or so clones without singletons, the ten largest covering around 2.6%. Source material: peripheral blood mononuclear cells. The receptors shown here come from a person aged 18 to 70 in good health.

This clone was seen more than once but under ten times. The read is 3 residues too short to cover the CDR3 end, so that end is filled in from the germline J gene. V and J are TRBV2 and TRBJ2-3; TRBD1 matches 8 bases. The CDR3 covers 13 residues. Looked up from germline, CDR1 is SNHLY and CDR2 is FYNNEI. The DNA read from the CDR3 is TGTGCCAGGAGAGACAGGGGCCAGGAGACG. Translation gives CARRDRGQET. The entire CDR3 protein reads CARRDRGQETQYF.

In its sample, this clone was seen many times. Read data end 3 residues before the CDR3 end; the end is taken from the germline J gene. The chain uses TRBV11-2 and TRBJ2-5; no clear D gene. The CDR3 totals 11 residues. The V gene's germline CDR1 is SGHAT and CDR2 FQNNGV. V lost 5 bases and J lost 5, with 6 bases in between. The CDR3 DNA, read in part, is TGTGCCAGCAGCCCAAGCGAGACC. Its protein product is CASSPSET. The whole CDR3 reads CASSPSETQYF.

This clone was counted ten times or more. The read falls 3 residues short of the CDR3 end, and the missing part is taken from the germline J gene. V usage is TRBV20-1 and J usage is TRBJ1-1; D is possibly TRBD1 (6 bases). CDR3 length: 14 amino acids. Germline CDR1 is DFQATT and CDR2 is SNEGSKA (reference sequence). V was trimmed by 0 bases and J by 1 base, leaving 9 bases between them. The part of the CDR3 DNA that was read is TGCAGTGCTAGAGACGCACAGGGGAACACTGAA. This gives the protein CSARDAQGNTE. In full, the CDR3 reads CSARDAQGNTEAFF.

This clone was detected many times. Read sequence stops 3 residues before the CDR3 end, and the germline J gene provides the missing end. V gene TRBV4-1 combines with J gene TRBJ2-2; D is possibly TRBD1 (7 bases). V was clipped by 1 base and J by 3 bases, with 12 bases between them. CDR1 and CDR2 from the germline V gene are MGHRA and YSYEKL. The CDR3 has 16 amino acids. The CDR3 region is CASSQGAGQYTGELFF. Partial CDR3 DNA: TGCGCCAGCAGCCAAGGGGCGGGACAGTACACCGGGGAG.

Of note for this clone: The CDR3 is cut off 3 residues early in the read; its end comes from the germline J gene. The J gene is TRBJ1-1, the V gene TRBV11-3; D not resolved. There are 13 residues in the CDR3. Germline V gene lookup returns CDR1 SGHNT and CDR2 YENEEA. The V gene lost 1 base and the J gene lost 1 base, with 4 bases spanning the gap. CDR3 DNA (partial): TGTGCCAGCAGCTTAGCCTGGAACACTGAA. This sequence encodes CASSLAWNTE. The CDR3 reads in full as CASSLAWNTEAFF.

This clone turned up a few times. The read halts 3 residues ahead of the CDR3 end, with the missing end drawn from the germline J gene. The chain combines TRBV7-8 with TRBJ2-1; TRBD2 aligns across 8 bases. The length of the CDR3 is 16 residues. V gave up 1 base and J gave up 6 bases; unmatched junction bases: 8. Per germline, CDR1 SGHVS and CDR2 FQNEAQ. The CDR3 is CASSLVEGLAVNEQFF. Incomplete CDR3 DNA: TGTGCCAGCAGCTTAGTTGAAGGACTAGCTGTCAATGAG.

This clone was observed many times. Read coverage stops 3 residues before the CDR3 terminus; the germline J gene supplies the remainder. V usage is TRBV5-1 and J usage is TRBJ1-2; D ambiguous. V was pared by 0 bases and J by 4 bases, with 19 bases between. Looked up from germline, CDR1 is SGHRS and CDR2 is YFSETQ. This CDR3 comprises 17 residues. CDR3 bases read: TGCGCCAGCAGCTTGGGTACGTTACTAACGGCCCCCTATGGC. Residues: CASSLGTLLTAPYG. In full, the CDR3 reads CASSLGTLLTAPYGYTF.

This clone appeared a few times. The read terminates 3 residues ahead of where the CDR3 ends, so the germline J gene completes it. The chain recombines TRBV7-9 with TRBJ1-5; a weak D match, TRBD1 (5 bases). The CDR3 has 13 residues. The ends were cut back, 8 bases at V and 4 bases at J, with 12 bases in the middle. Germline V lookup: CDR1 SEHNR, CDR2 FQNEAQ (reference sequence). Incomplete CDR3 DNA: TGTGCCAGCCCCCACAGGTTAAATCAGCCC. It encodes CASPHRLNQP. The full CDR3 protein is CASPHRLNQPQHF.

The sample holds many counts of this clone. From the germline J gene comes the end of the CDR3, since the read stops 3 residues before it. The rearrangement uses TRBV7-7 and TRBJ2-1; D perhaps matches TRBD2 (6 bases). The CDR3 is 14 residues long. The germline gives CDR1 SSHAT, CDR2 FNYEAQ (reference sequence). V dropped 3 bases and J dropped 7 bases, with 13 bases sitting between them. CDR3 residues: CASSFSGVGNEQFF. CDR3 bases read: TGTGCCAGCAGCTTTAGCGGAGTGGGGAATGAG.

This clone was recorded many times. With the read ending 3 residues before the CDR3 end, the germline J gene is used to fill in that end. This sequence joins TRBV7-7 and TRBJ2-7; no definite D call. Per the germline V gene, CDR1 is SSHAT and CDR2 is FNYEAQ (reference sequence). Trimming cost V 3 bases and J 2 bases, with 8 bases left between them. There are 13 residues in the CDR3. The sequenced CDR3 bases are TGTGCCAGCAGCTTCGGTCCAACCTACGAG. Translated: CASSFGPTYE. The complete CDR3 reads CASSFGPTYEQYF.

This clone was observed at least ten times. The sequence runs out 3 residues before the end of the CDR3; the remainder is reconstructed from the germline J gene. The chain has TRBV29-1 and TRBJ2-5; 7 positions agree with TRBD2. The junction had 3 bases not matched to a gene; V was cut back by 1 base and J by 1 base. The CDR3 sequence is 14 residues long. In germline, CDR1 is SQVTM, CDR2 ANQGSEA. The CDR3 is CSVEGASGQETQYF. CDR3 bases read: TGCAGCGTTGAAGGGGCTAGCGGCCAAGAGACC.

This clone was seen at least ten times. The CDR3 bases that were read are TGTGCCAGCAGATCCAGGGGTAACACTGAA. Translated, it gives CASRSRGNTE. The entire CDR3 protein reads CASRSRGNTEAFF. The rearrangement uses TRBV5-6 and TRBJ1-1, with D tentatively TRBD1 (6 bases). The CDR3 is cut off 3 residues early in the read; its end comes from the germline J gene. The CDR3 is made up of 13 amino acids. The germline V and J ends were trimmed by 5 bases and 2 bases, with 10 bases remaining between them. Germline CDR1 reads SGHDT; CDR2 reads YYEEEE. The entire variable domain, with the rest obtained from reference TRBV5-6 and TRBJ1-1, is as follows: DAGVTQSPTHLIKTRGQQVTLRCSPKSGHDTVSWYQQALGQGPQFIFQYYEEEERQRGNFPDRFSGHQFPNYSSELNVNALLLGDSALYLCASRSRGNTEAFFGQGTRLTVV.

In this sample, this clone turned up many times. The CDR3 is cut off 3 residues early in the read; its end comes from the germline J gene. V is TRBV23-1 and J is TRBJ1-1; tentative D call: TRBD1 (6 bases). TRBV23-1 is assigned to the ORF class and has an uncertain function. This CDR3 spans 14 amino acids. Trimming pared 10 bases from V and 1 base from J, leaving 16 bases between. The sequenced CDR3 bases are TGCGCCATTCCCCCAGGGGCGCGGAACACTGAA. It translates to CAIPPGARNTE. In full, the CDR3 is CAIPPGARNTEAFF.

This clone was seen at least ten times. The read finishes 3 residues shy of the CDR3 end, and the germline J gene is used to complete it. The chain joins TRBV5-1 to TRBJ1-1; 8 bases are shared with TRBD1. The CDR3 totals 15 residues. V lost 4 bases and J lost 5; bases outside the gene matches: 10. CDR1 is SGHRS and CDR2 is YFSETQ in the germline V gene. The CDR3 bases that were read are TGCGCCAGCAGCCCAGAGACAGGGGTTCGTACTGAA. Translated: CASSPETGVRTE. From start to end, the CDR3 is CASSPETGVRTEAFF.

Remarks on this clone: From the germline J gene comes the end of the CDR3, since the read stops 3 residues before it. The chain links TRBV29-1 to TRBJ1-2; 8 bases fit TRBD1. Germline CDR1 reads SQVTM; CDR2 reads ANQGSEA. The CDR3 length is 14 residues. CDR3 in amino acids: CSVGSGGPNQPYTF. Partial CDR3 DNA: TGCAGCGTTGGGTCAGGGGGCCCGAATCAGCCC.

As to this clone: Read data end 3 residues before the CDR3 end; the end is taken from the germline J gene. The V and J genes are TRBV19 and TRBJ2-2, with 10 bases fitting TRBD2. Germline trimming cut 5 bases from V and 0 bases from J; bases unmatched to any gene: 9. The CDR3 contains 18 residues. Germline assignment: CDR1 LNHDA and CDR2 SQIVND (reference sequence). CDR3 DNA (partial): TGTGCCAGTAGTCTGTATGTACTAGCGGGGCCGAACACCGGGGAG. It translates to CASSLYVLAGPNTGE. The whole CDR3 region reads CASSLYVLAGPNTGELFF.

This clone has ten or more counts. The read stops 3 residues short of the end of the CDR3; the missing end is completed from the germline J gene. The chain couples TRBV12-3 or TRBV12-4 to TRBJ2-5, with 8 positions matching TRBD1. This CDR3 comprises 14 residues. V shed 2 bases, J shed 5 bases, and the junction held 4 bases outside the gene matches. CDR3 protein: CASSLTGGSETQYF. CDR3 DNA, as far as it was read: TGTGCCAGCAGTTTAACAGGGGGTAGCGAGACC.

At least ten counts were recorded for this clone. Coverage ceases 3 residues before the CDR3 finishes, and the germline J gene fills in the end. The genes are TRBV11-1 and TRBJ2-1; the match to TRBD2 covers 8 bases. The length of the CDR3 is 15 residues. Germline lookup yields CDR1 SGHAT and CDR2 FQDESV (reference sequence). V gave up 5 bases and J gave up 4 bases; unmatched junction bases: 7. Here the CDR3 reads CASSHLAGPYNEQFF. The sequenced part of the CDR3 DNA is TGTGCCAGCAGCCACCTAGCGGGCCCTTACAATGAG.

This clone was recorded at least ten times. The observed sequence ends 3 residues before the CDR3 terminus, with the missing tail filled in from the germline J gene. V gene TRBV29-1 combines with J gene TRBJ2-7; 7 bases are a match to TRBD1. V lost 1 base to trimming and J lost 5 bases; unmatched junction nucleotides: 2. The CDR3 has 12 residues. Germline V gives CDR1 SQVTM, CDR2 ANQGSEA. The CDR3 DNA, read in part, is TGCAGCGTTGAAGGAGGACAGGACGAG. Translating gives CSVEGGQDE. The whole CDR3 sequence is CSVEGGQDEQYF.

This clone was observed many times. The observed sequence ends 3 residues before the CDR3 terminus, with the missing tail filled in from the germline J gene. The chain is built from TRBV20-1 and TRBJ2-5, with D perhaps matching TRBD1 (6 bases). This CDR3 region has 15 residues. V dropped 5 bases and J dropped 5 bases, with 21 bases sitting between them. The germline CDR1 and CDR2 sequences are DFQATT and SNEGSKA (reference sequence). The part of the CDR3 DNA that was read is TGCAGTGCTGACGGTGCCTTAACAGGGTGGGAGACC. This gives the protein CSADGALTGWET. The full-length CDR3 reads as CSADGALTGWETQYF.

This clone was observed a few times. The read finishes 3 residues shy of the CDR3 end, and the germline J gene is used to complete it. The chain employs TRBV2 and TRBJ2-7; tentatively, D is TRBD2 (6 bases). Germline V gene data show CDR1 as SNHLY and CDR2 as FYNNEI. The CDR3 loop spans 15 amino acids. V lost 6 bases and J lost 6, with 21 bases in between. CDR3 bases read: TGTGCCAGCAGGGCCCCCCGGGACTTCCGAAGCGAG. Protein product: CASRAPRDFRSE. The complete CDR3 sequence is CASRAPRDFRSEQYF.

This clone was counted many times. The read gets to within 3 residues of the CDR3 end, and the germline J gene fills in the rest. The V and J genes are TRBV10-3 and TRBJ1-2, with 10 positions matching TRBD1. The length of the CDR3 is 13 residues. CDR1 ENHRY and CDR2 SYGVKD come from the germline V gene. Germline trimming cut 8 bases from V and 4 bases from J; bases unmatched to any gene: 4. The CDR3 reads CAIGDRGGYGYTF. The CDR3 DNA, read in part, is TGTGCCATCGGGGACAGGGGAGGCTATGGC.